Below, 20 T cell receptor beta chains from the same sample are listed, as sequenced in a study of response to subunit inactivated influenza vaccine. TCRdb re-called the RT-PCR reads with MiXCR, one entry per CDR3 protein. The sample holds a few hundred thousand distinct CDR3 sequences, 11% seen once. These data also featured in a second study, about T cells expressing NK-cell markers. This second report adds: TCR beta cDNA was made by 5'RACE template switching with UMIs.

The material was PBMCs from blood, obtained on the day of vaccination. The receptors were gathered from a man aged 50 or older who received an inactivated influenza vaccine.

On this clonotype itself: Relative to the germline gene, one junction end is altered; a read error may explain this. J is TRBJ2-7 and V is TRBV7-7; D gene ambiguous. Looked up from germline, CDR1 is SSHAT and CDR2 is FNYEAQ (reference sequence). The CDR3 is 14 residues long. The chain's CDR3 is CASSLTVTSYEQYF. In nucleotides, the CDR3 is TGTGCTAGCAGCTTAACGGTCACGTCCTACGAGCAGTACTTC. The variable domain in full, completed from reference TRBV7-7 and TRBJ2-7, reads GAGVSQSPRYKVTKRGQDVTLRCDPISSHATLYWYQQALGQGPEFLTYFNYEAQPDKSGLPSDRFSAERPEGSISTLTIQRTEQRDSAMYRCASSLTVTSYEQYFGPGTRLTVT.

The rearrangement links TRBV12-3 or TRBV12-4 to TRBJ1-1; D unresolved. Trimming removed 5 bases at V and 5 bases at J, with 12 bases between. The CDR3 length is 13 residues. The CDR3 region has the DNA TGTGCCAGCAGTGGGGAGAGGGTAACTGAAGCTTTCTTT. Protein: CASSGERVTEAFF.

In its sample, this clonotype was seen a few times. The chain joins TRBV5-1 to TRBJ1-6, with D possibly matching TRBD1 (5 bases). The V and J ends lost 1 base and 6 bases respectively, with 14 bases between them. Germline CDR1 reads SGHRS; CDR2 reads YFSETQ. This CDR3 is built from 16 residues. CDR3 protein: CASSLRGESSNSPLHF. In DNA form, the CDR3 reads TGCGCCAGCAGCTTGAGGGGCGAATCGAGTAATTCACCCCTCCACTTT.

This clonotype came up a few times. The chain has TRBV3-1 and TRBJ2-3; D possibly corresponds to TRBD2 (5 bases). Germline loops: CDR1 LGHDT, CDR2 YNNKEL (reference sequence). The CDR3 spans 13 residues. Trimming shortened V by 0 bases and J by 10 bases, and 11 bases separated the two germline ends. The CDR3 spells CASSQDTGSAQYF. The CDR3 region has the DNA TGTGCCAGCAGCCAAGATACGGGTAGCGCGCAGTATTTT.

This clonotype was detected a few times. Written as DNA, the CDR3 is TGTGCCAGCAAATGGCTAGCGGGGAGGGATGAGCAGTTCTTC. It translates to CASKWLAGRDEQFF. V usage is TRBV2 and J usage is TRBJ2-1; 9 bases are a match to TRBD2. CDR3 length: 14 amino acids. V was pared by 7 bases and J by 8 bases, with 9 bases of the junction left unmatched. Germline values: CDR1 SNHLY, CDR2 FYNNEI. The full variable domain, with the rest looked up from reference TRBV2 and TRBJ2-1, is EPEVTQTPSHQVTQMGQEVILRCVPISNHLYFYWYRQILGQKVEFLVSFYNNEISEKSEIFDDQFSVERPDGSNFTLKIRSTKLEDSAMYFCASKWLAGRDEQFFGPGTRLTVL.

V and J are TRBV3-1 and TRBJ1-2; a weak D match, TRBD1 (5 bases). V dropped 1 base and J dropped 0 bases, with 9 bases sitting between them. CDR1 LGHDT and CDR2 YNNKEL come from the germline V gene (reference sequence). The CDR3 length is 15 residues. The CDR3 here is CASSQGQSSNYGYTF. CDR3 DNA sequence: TGTGCCAGCAGCCAAGGACAGAGCTCTAACTATGGCTACACCTTC.

This clonotype was picked up a small number of times. The gene calls are TRBV12-3 or TRBV12-4 and TRBJ1-1, with D possibly TRBD1 on 5 matching bases. Trimming pared 2 bases from V and 7 bases from J, leaving 8 bases between. The CDR3 runs 12 residues. CDR3 protein: CASSLSRGEAFF. The CDR3 DNA follows: TGTGCCAGCAGTTTATCTAGGGGTGAAGCTTTCTTT.

This clonotype appeared a few times. The chain has TRBV18 and TRBJ2-1; 8 nucleotides match TRBD1. This CDR3 has 19 amino acids. Germline V gives CDR1 KGHSH, CDR2 LQKENI. Unmatched junction bases numbered 21, after V lost 3 bases and J lost 8 bases. CDR3 residues: CASSPHGQGAYQAGDEQFF. In DNA, the CDR3 is TGTGCCAGCTCACCCCACGGTCAGGGGGCCTACCAAGCGGGCGATGAGCAGTTCTTC.

This clonotype was seen more than once but under ten times. This sequence joins TRBV12-3 or TRBV12-4 and TRBJ2-1; 15 bases are shared with TRBD2. This CDR3 comprises 17 residues. J gave up 1 base and V 6 bases, and 4 bases lay outside the gene matches. The CDR3 nucleotides read TGTGCCAGCAGGGGACTAGCGGGAGGACTTTCCTACAATGAGCAGTTCTTC. Translated: CASRGLAGGLSYNEQFF.

The V and J genes are TRBV20-1 and TRBJ2-7; D is unclear. The CDR3 extends over 14 amino acids. The germline gives CDR1 DFQATT, CDR2 SNEGSKA (reference sequence). CDR3 residues: CSASVRSSSYEQYF. The CDR3 DNA follows: TGCAGCGCTTCGGTCCGGTCCAGCTCCTACGAGCAGTACTTC.

V gene TRBV18 combines with J gene TRBJ1-6; D is perhaps TRBD1 (6 bases). The V end was cut by 4 bases, the J end by 8 bases, with 18 bases between. The CDR3 consists of 16 residues. CDR1 and CDR2 from the germline V gene are KGHSH and LQKENI. In DNA, the CDR3 is TGTGCCAGCTCACTCAGCATGTGGACAGAAGATTCACCCCTCCACTTT. It encodes CASSLSMWTEDSPLHF.

Here the CDR3 DNA reads TGTGCCAGTAGCCGGGACATCTCTCGAATCTATGAGCAGTTCTTC. It specifies CASSRDISRIYEQFF. This sequence joins TRBV19 and TRBJ2-1, with D maybe TRBD1 (6 bases). Per germline, CDR1 LNHDA and CDR2 SQIVND (reference sequence). Trimming removed 6 bases from V and 8 bases from J, with 20 bases in between. This CDR3 contains 15 residues.

V usage is TRBV5-5 and J usage is TRBJ2-3; 8 bases match TRBD1. V lost 0 bases, J lost 4 bases, and 7 bases stayed unmatched. CDR3 length: 16 residues. Germline V gene sequence: CDR1 SGHKS, CDR2 YYEKEE (reference sequence). The CDR3 spells CASSLGGQGWADTQYF. In DNA, the CDR3 is TGTGCCAGCAGCTTGGGTGGACAGGGATGGGCAGATACGCAGTATTTT.

The CDR3 DNA follows: TGCGCCACCGGCGCCGACGGCTACAATGAGCAGTTCTTC. Protein: CATGADGYNEQFF. J is TRBJ2-1 and V is TRBV5-1; D remains ambiguous. The CDR3 totals 13 residues. Germline assignment: CDR1 SGHRS and CDR2 YFSETQ. V was cut by 9 bases and J by 3 bases, with 13 bases left in between.

The chain recombines TRBV7-2 with TRBJ2-1; TRBD1 agrees at 7 bases. V lost 5 bases and J lost 3; bases outside the gene matches: 4. The length of the CDR3 is 14 residues. The germline CDR1 and CDR2 sequences are SGHTA and FQGNSA. CDR3 in amino acids: CASSPTGNYNEQFF. The CDR3 DNA reads as TGTGCCAGCAGCCCGACAGGGAACTACAATGAGCAGTTCTTC.

This rearrangement joins TRBV7-3 to TRBJ2-1, with 7 bases identical to TRBD2. The V and J ends lost 5 bases and 10 bases, in that order; junction bases with no gene match: 11. This CDR3 comprises 14 residues. Germline assignment: CDR1 SGHTA and CDR2 FQGTGA. In DNA form, the CDR3 reads TGTGCCAGCAGCCGAACTCTGGGAGGGGAAGAGCAGTTCTTC. It is translated as CASSRTLGGEEQFF.

This clonotype has a handful of counts. V usage is TRBV6-1 and J usage is TRBJ1-2; possible D gene TRBD1, 5 bases. This CDR3 spans 14 amino acids. Germline CDR1 reads MNHNS; CDR2 reads SASEGT. The V and J ends lost 6 bases and 4 bases respectively, with 15 bases between them. CDR3 loop: CASSRAGRAYGYTF. The CDR3 DNA reads as TGTGCCAGCAGCCGAGCAGGGAGAGCCTATGGCTACACCTTC.

This clonotype was picked up a small number of times. The V and J genes are TRBV5-1 and TRBJ2-7, with TRBD1 matching 8 bases. The length of the CDR3 is 14 residues. The V segment lost 3 bases and the J segment 3 bases; nucleotides outside the gene matches: 5. Germline CDR1 and CDR2: SGHRS and YFSETQ. CDR3 sequence: CASSYRDRLYEQYF. The CDR3 nucleotides are TGCGCCAGCAGCTATAGGGACAGGCTCTACGAGCAGTACTTC.

This clonotype came up once. This chain links TRBV6-5 with TRBJ2-7, with D uncertain. In germline, CDR1 is MNHEY, CDR2 SVGAGI. Trimming pared 2 bases from V and 5 bases from J, leaving 10 bases between. CDR3 length equals 13 residues. In nucleotides, the CDR3 is TGTGCCAGCAGTTACGGGGTAGGCAACGAGCAGTACTTC. Residues: CASSYGVGNEQYF.

The chain has TRBV5-1 and TRBJ1-5, with D possibly TRBD1 on 5 matching bases. Germline-derived CDR1 and CDR2 are SGHRS and YFSETQ. Trimming shortened V by 1 base and J by 6 bases, and 17 bases separated the two germline ends. CDR3 length: 16 residues. CDR3 bases: TGCGCCAGCAGCTTGTGGGGCAGGGAAGTGGGTCAGCCCCAGCATTTT. Its translation: CASSLWGREVGQPQHF.